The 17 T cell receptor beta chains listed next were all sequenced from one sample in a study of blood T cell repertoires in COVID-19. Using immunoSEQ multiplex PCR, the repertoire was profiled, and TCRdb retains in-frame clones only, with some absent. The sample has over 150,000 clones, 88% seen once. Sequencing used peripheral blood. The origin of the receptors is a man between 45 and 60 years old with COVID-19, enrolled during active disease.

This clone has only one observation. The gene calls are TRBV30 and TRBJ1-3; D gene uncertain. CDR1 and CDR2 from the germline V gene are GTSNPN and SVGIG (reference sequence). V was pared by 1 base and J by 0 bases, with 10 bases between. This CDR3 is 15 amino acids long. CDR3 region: CAWSGRGSSGNTIYF. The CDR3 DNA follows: TGTGCCTGGAGTGGGAGAGGGAGCTCTGGAAACACCATATATTTT.

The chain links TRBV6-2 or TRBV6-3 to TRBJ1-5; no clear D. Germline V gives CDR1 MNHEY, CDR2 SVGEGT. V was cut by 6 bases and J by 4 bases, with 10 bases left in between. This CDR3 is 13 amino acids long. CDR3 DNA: TGTGCCAGCAGCCCGCGGAGAAATCAGCCCCAGCATTTT. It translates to CASSPRRNQPQHF.

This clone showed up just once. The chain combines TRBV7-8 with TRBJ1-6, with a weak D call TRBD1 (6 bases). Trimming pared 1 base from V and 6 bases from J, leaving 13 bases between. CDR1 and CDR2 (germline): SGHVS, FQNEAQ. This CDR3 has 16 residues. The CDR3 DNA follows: TGTGCCAGCAGCTTAGTTACAGGGTCTAGTAATTCACCCCTCCACTTT. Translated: CASSLVTGSSNSPLHF.

In DNA form, the CDR3 reads TGCGCCAGCAGTCTACGTAGAAGCATGAACACTGAAGCTTTCTTT. Its protein product is CASSLRRSMNTEAFF. This chain connects TRBV23-1 to TRBJ1-1, with D uncertain. TRBV23-1 is classed as an ORF, of uncertain function. Trimming pared 4 bases from V and 0 bases from J, leaving 12 bases between. CDR3 length: 15 amino acids.

CDR3 nucleotide sequence: TGTGCCAGCAAGTCGACAGCGTCCTACGAGCAGTACTTC. It specifies CASKSTASYEQYF. The rearrangement links TRBV6-6 to TRBJ2-7; a weak D match, TRBD1 (5 bases). The CDR3 contains 13 residues. Germline V gene lookup returns CDR1 MNHNY and CDR2 SVGAGI (reference sequence). Trimming left V 7 bases short and J 1 base short, with 11 bases between.

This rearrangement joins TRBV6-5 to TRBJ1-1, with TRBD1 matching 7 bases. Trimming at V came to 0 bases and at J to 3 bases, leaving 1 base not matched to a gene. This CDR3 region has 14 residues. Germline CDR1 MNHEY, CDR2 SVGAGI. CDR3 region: CASSYSTGDTEAFF. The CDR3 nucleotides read TGTGCCAGCAGTTACTCTACAGGGGACACTGAAGCTTTCTTT.

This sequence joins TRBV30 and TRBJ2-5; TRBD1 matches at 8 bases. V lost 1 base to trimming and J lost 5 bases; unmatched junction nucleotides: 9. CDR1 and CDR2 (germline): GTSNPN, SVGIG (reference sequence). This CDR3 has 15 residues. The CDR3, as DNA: TGTGCCTGGAGTGCCGGGACAGGAGCCCCCGAGACCCAGTACTTC. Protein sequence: CAWSAGTGAPETQYF.

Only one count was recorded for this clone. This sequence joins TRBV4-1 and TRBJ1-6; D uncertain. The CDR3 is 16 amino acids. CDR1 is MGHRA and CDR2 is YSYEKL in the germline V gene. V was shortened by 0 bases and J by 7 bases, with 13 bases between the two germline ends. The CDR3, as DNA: TGCGCCAGCAGCCAAGAGGAGGGCGGGTGGAATTCACCCCTCCACTTT. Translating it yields CASSQEEGGWNSPLHF.

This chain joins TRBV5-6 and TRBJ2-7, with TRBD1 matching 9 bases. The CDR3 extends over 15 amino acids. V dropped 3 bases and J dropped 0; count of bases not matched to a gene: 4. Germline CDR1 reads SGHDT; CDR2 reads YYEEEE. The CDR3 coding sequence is TGTGCCAGCAGCTCTAAGACAGGGGGCTCCTACGAGCAGTACTTC. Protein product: CASSSKTGGSYEQYF.

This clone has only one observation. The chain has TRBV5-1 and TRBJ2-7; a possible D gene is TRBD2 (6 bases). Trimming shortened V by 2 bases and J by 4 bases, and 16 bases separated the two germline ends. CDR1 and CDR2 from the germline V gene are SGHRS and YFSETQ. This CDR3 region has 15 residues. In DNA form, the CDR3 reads TGCGCCAGCAGCTTAGGGACTGGGGAAACTTACGAGCAGTACTTC. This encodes CASSLGTGETYEQYF.

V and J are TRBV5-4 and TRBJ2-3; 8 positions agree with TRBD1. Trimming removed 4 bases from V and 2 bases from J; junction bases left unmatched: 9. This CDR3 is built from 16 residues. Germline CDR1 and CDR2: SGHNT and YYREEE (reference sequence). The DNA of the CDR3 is TGTGCCAGCAGCAAGGGACAGGCCAAATCCACAGATACGCAGTATTTT. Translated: CASSKGQAKSTDTQYF.

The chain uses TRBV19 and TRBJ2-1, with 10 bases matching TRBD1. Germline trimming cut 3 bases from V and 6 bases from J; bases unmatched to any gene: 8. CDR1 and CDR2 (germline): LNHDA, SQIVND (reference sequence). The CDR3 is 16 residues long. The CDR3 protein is CASSILTGQGINEQFF. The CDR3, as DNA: TGTGCCAGTAGTATTCTAACGGGACAGGGGATCAATGAGCAGTTCTTC.

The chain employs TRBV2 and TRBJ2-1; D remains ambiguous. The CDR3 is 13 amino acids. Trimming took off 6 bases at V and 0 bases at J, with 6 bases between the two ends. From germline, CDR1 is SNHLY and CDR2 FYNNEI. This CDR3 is CASRTYSYNEQFF. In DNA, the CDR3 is TGTGCCAGCAGGACTTACTCCTACAATGAGCAGTTCTTC. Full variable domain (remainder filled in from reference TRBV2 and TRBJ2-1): EPEVTQTPSHQVTQMGQEVILRCVPISNHLYFYWYRQILGQKVEFLVSFYNNEISEKSEIFDDQFSVERPDGSNFTLKIRSTKLEDSAMYFCASRTYSYNEQFFGPGTRLTVL.

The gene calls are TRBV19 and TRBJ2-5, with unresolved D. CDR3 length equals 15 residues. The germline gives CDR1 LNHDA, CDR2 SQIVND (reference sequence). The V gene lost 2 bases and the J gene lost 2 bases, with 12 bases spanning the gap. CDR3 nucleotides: TGTGCCAGTAGTATACTATACAGAATACAAGAGACCCAGTACTTC. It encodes CASSILYRIQETQYF.

The CDR3 is CSVKGEIDTQYF. CDR3 sequence (DNA): TGCAGCGTGAAGGGGGAAATAGATACGCAGTATTTT. The chain links TRBV29-1 to TRBJ2-3; D is possibly TRBD1 (6 bases). Looked up from germline, CDR1 is SQVTM and CDR2 is ANQGSEA. Trimming took 6 bases from V and 5 from J, leaving 12 bases between them. The CDR3 is 12 residues long.

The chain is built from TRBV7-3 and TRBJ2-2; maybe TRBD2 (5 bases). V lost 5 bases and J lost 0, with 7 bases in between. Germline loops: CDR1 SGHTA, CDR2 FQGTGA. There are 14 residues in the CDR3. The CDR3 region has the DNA TGTGCCAGCAGCCCGGGATCGAACACCGGGGAGCTGTTTTTT. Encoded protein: CASSPGSNTGELFF.

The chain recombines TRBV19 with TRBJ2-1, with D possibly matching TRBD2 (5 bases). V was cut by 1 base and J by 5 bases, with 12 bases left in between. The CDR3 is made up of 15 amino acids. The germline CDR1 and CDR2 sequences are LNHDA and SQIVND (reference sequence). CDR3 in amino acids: CASSIGWELHNEQFF. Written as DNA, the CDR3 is TGTGCCAGTAGTATAGGGTGGGAGCTCCACAATGAGCAGTTCTTC.